These T cell receptor beta chains were read from a single sample in a study of response to subunit inactivated influenza vaccine. TCRdb reanalysed the RT-PCR reads using MiXCR and keeps one entry per CDR3 protein. The sample shows approximately 730,000 distinct CDR3 sequences, 11% to 15% of them seen only once. The sequencing here drew on PBMCs from blood, taken around 14 days before vaccination. Every receptor here comes from a man aged 50 or older who received an inactivated influenza vaccine. Each CDR3 is given with its conserved first and last residue. Each record gives: J gene, clone size, V gene, D gene, CDR3 protein, CDR3 DNA. D genes are given only for firm matches. Size is stated for part of the rows, as once, few or many counts, or as a class when the clone is expanded.

J: TRBJ2-5; size: .; V: TRBV20-1; D: TRBD2; CDR3: CSAPGLAGGPRKTQYF; DNA: TGCAGTGCCCCGGGACTAGCGGGGGGGCCGAGGAAGACCCAGTACTTC
J: TRBJ2-5; size: .; V: TRBV18; D: .; CDR3: CASSGTSKTQYF; DNA: TGTGCCAGCTCAGGGACGAGCAAGACCCAGTACTTC
J: TRBJ2-1; size: many; V: TRBV2; D: .; CDR3: CASTTDRQAQFF; DNA: TGTGCCAGCACCACTGACAGGCAGGCGCAGTTCTTC
J: TRBJ1-2; size: many; V: TRBV7-9; D: TRBD1; CDR3: CASSGSGTGYGYTF; DNA: TGTGCCAGCAGCGGATCCGGGACAGGCTATGGCTACACCTTC
J: TRBJ2-1; size: few; V: TRBV7-2; D: .; CDR3: CASSLDRSTQFF; DNA: TGTGCCAGCAGCTTGGACCGATCGACTCAGTTCTTC
J: TRBJ1-2; size: few; V: TRBV7-9; D: .; CDR3: CASSGNLRGVDGYTF; DNA: TGTGCCAGCAGCGGCAACTTAAGGGGCGTGGATGGCTACACCTTC
J: TRBJ2-7; size: many; V: TRBV12-3/TRBV12-4; D: TRBD2; CDR3: CASSLRAGGFEQYF; DNA: TGTGCCAGCAGTTTGCGGGCGGGGGGATTTGAGCAGTACTTC
J: TRBJ2-1; size: many; V: TRBV5-1; D: TRBD1; CDR3: CASSPGQVDYNEQFF; DNA: TGCGCCAGCAGCCCGGGACAGGTTGACTACAATGAGCAGTTCTTC
J: TRBJ2-1; size: few; V: TRBV4-3; D: .; CDR3: CASSHSDRVSEQFF; DNA: TGCGCCAGCAGCCATAGCGACCGGGTCTCTGAGCAGTTCTTC
J: TRBJ1-1; size: .; V: TRBV3-1; D: .; CDR3: CASGPLNTEAFF; DNA: TGTGCCAGCGGACCCTTGAACACTGAAGCTTTCTTT
J: TRBJ2-3; size: .; V: TRBV5-1; D: .; CDR3: CASSPGPGGTDTQYF; DNA: TGCGCCAGCAGCCCCGGACCCGGGGGCACAGATACGCAGTATTTT
J: TRBJ1-2; size: many; V: TRBV6-5; D: .; CDR3: CASSYGARRPNYGYTF; DNA: TGTGCCAGCAGTTACGGAGCGAGGCGACCTAACTATGGCTACACCTTC
J: TRBJ2-7; size: many; V: TRBV6-2/TRBV6-3; D: .; CDR3: CASSVGFNEQYF; DNA: TGTGCCAGCAGTGTGGGGTTCAACGAGCAGTACTTC
J: TRBJ1-6; size: .; V: TRBV12-3/TRBV12-4; D: TRBD1; CDR3: CASANIQGYASPLHF; DNA: TGTGCCAGCGCCAACATACAGGGGTACGCTTCACCCCTCCACTTT
J: TRBJ2-1; size: many; V: TRBV10-3; D: TRBD2; CDR3: CAISEGTSGIEDEQFF; DNA: TGTGCCATCAGTGAGGGGACTAGCGGGATTGAAGATGAGCAGTTCTTC
J: TRBJ1-1; size: few; V: TRBV7-9; D: .; CDR3: CASSRGLMNTEAFF; DNA: TGTGCCAGCAGCCGCGGACTAATGAACACTGAAGCTTTCTTT
J: TRBJ2-1; size: .; V: TRBV2; D: TRBD2; CDR3: CASFGGVSSYNEQFF; DNA: TGTGCCAGTTTTGGGGGGGTGAGCTCCTACAATGAGCAGTTCTTC
J: TRBJ1-4; size: few; V: TRBV20-1; D: .; CDR3: CSARTENPSEKLFF; DNA: TGCAGTGCTAGGACCGAAAACCCCAGCGAAAAACTGTTTTTT
J: TRBJ2-1; size: .; V: TRBV24-1; D: TRBD2; CDR3: CATSDPLAGFSYNEQFF; DNA: TGTGCCACCAGTGATCCCTTAGCGGGGTTCTCCTACAATGAGCAGTTCTTC
J: TRBJ1-5; size: few; V: TRBV6-6; D: .; CDR3: CASKTGPGGGQHF; DNA: TGTGCCAGCAAAACCGGGCCAGGTGGCGGCCAGCATTTT
J: TRBJ2-1; size: few; V: TRBV10-3; D: .; CDR3: CAIRPLGAYNEQFF; DNA: TGTGCCATCAGGCCACTAGGAGCTTACAATGAGCAGTTCTTC
J: TRBJ2-1; size: few; V: TRBV4-3; D: TRBD2; CDR3: CASSPGLAGPPHRYYNEQFF; DNA: TGCGCCAGCAGCCCGGGACTAGCGGGACCACCCCATCGGTACTACAATGAGCAGTTCTTC
J: TRBJ2-2; size: few; V: TRBV7-9; D: .; CDR3: CASSFFSQPGGELFF; DNA: TGTGCCAGCAGCTTTTTCAGCCAGCCAGGCGGGGAGCTGTTTTTT
J: TRBJ2-3; size: .; V: TRBV20-1; D: .; CDR3: CSASGAGASTDTQYF; DNA: TGCAGTGCGTCGGGGGCGGGAGCTAGCACAGATACGCAGTATTTT
J: TRBJ1-5; size: few; V: TRBV6-2/TRBV6-3; D: .; CDR3: CASSLPLYSQPQHF; DNA: TGTGCCAGCAGTCTCCCCTTGTACAGTCAGCCCCAGCATTTT
J: TRBJ1-1; size: .; V: TRBV28; D: .; CDR3: CASSFGAPRTEAFF; DNA: TGTGCCAGCAGTTTCGGGGCCCCGAGGACTGAAGCTTTCTTT
J: TRBJ1-3; size: few; V: TRBV12-3/TRBV12-4; D: .; CDR3: CASSLERFNGNTIYF; DNA: TGTGCCAGCAGTTTAGAGCGGTTTAACGGAAACACCATATATTTT
J: TRBJ2-7; size: few; V: TRBV5-1; D: .; CDR3: CASSPQVATSSGEQYF; DNA: TGCGCCAGCAGCCCCCAGGTCGCAACTAGCTCCGGCGAGCAGTACTTC
J: TRBJ2-1; size: .; V: TRBV12-3/TRBV12-4; D: .; CDR3: CASSFSADNEQFF; DNA: TGTGCCAGCAGTTTCTCAGCGGATAATGAGCAGTTCTTC
J: TRBJ1-3; size: many; V: TRBV12-3/TRBV12-4; D: .; CDR3: CASRQDSSSGNTIYF; DNA: TGTGCCAGCAGGCAGGACAGTTCCTCTGGAAACACCATATATTTT
J: TRBJ2-5; size: few; V: TRBV11-2; D: .; CDR3: CASSPVGRVALSAVETQYF; DNA: TGTGCCAGCAGCCCAGTCGGCAGGGTAGCCCTCTCAGCTGTGGAGACCCAGTACTTC
J: TRBJ2-7; size: .; V: TRBV5-6; D: .; CDR3: CASRQTGASYEQYF; DNA: TGTGCCAGCAGGCAGACCGGGGCCTCCTACGAGCAGTACTTC
J: TRBJ2-2; size: .; V: TRBV7-2; D: TRBD2; CDR3: CASRVAGVTGELFF; DNA: TGTGCCAGCAGGGTAGCGGGAGTGACCGGGGAGCTGTTTTTT
J: TRBJ2-7; size: many; V: TRBV10-3; D: TRBD2; CDR3: CAISEGVGLAGAEQYF; DNA: TGTGCCATCAGTGAGGGAGTGGGACTAGCGGGCGCCGAGCAGTACTTC
J: TRBJ2-7; size: few; V: TRBV28; D: .; CDR3: CASSFQGTGRSQYF; DNA: TGTGCCAGCAGTTTCCAAGGGACCGGGAGATCCCAGTACTTC
J: TRBJ1-2; size: many; V: TRBV4-2; D: TRBD1; CDR3: CASSQKGQGDYGYTF; DNA: TGTGCCAGCAGCCAGAAGGGACAGGGGGACTATGGCTACACCTTC
J: TRBJ1-3; size: few; V: TRBV5-1; D: TRBD1; CDR3: CASTSGQSSGNTIYF; DNA: TGCGCCAGCACTTCGGGACAGTCTTCTGGAAACACCATATATTTT
J: TRBJ1-6; size: many; V: TRBV3-1; D: TRBD1; CDR3: CASRGQGVFPLHF; DNA: TGTGCCAGCAGGGGACAGGGTGTTTTTCCCCTCCACTTT
J: TRBJ1-1; size: few; V: TRBV9; D: TRBD1; CDR3: CASSVGRDRGLFGTEAFF; DNA: TGTGCCAGCAGCGTAGGTCGGGACAGGGGGCTTTTCGGCACTGAAGCTTTCTTT
J: TRBJ2-5; size: .; V: TRBV5-4; D: .; CDR3: CASSFGAAQETQYF; DNA: TGTGCCAGCAGCTTTGGGGCAGCACAAGAGACCCAGTACTTC
J: TRBJ2-5; size: .; V: TRBV29-1; D: TRBD2; CDR3: CSVGGASGSGETQYF; DNA: TGCAGCGTTGGGGGGGCTAGCGGGAGCGGGGAGACCCAGTACTTC
J: TRBJ2-1; size: few; V: TRBV5-1; D: .; CDR3: CASSASGTLHNEQFF; DNA: TGCGCCAGCAGCGCGTCGGGGACACTACACAATGAGCAGTTCTTC
J: TRBJ1-5; size: .; V: TRBV7-9; D: .; CDR3: CASSLAGDTQPQHF; DNA: TGTGCCAGCAGCTTAGCGGGGGATACTCAGCCCCAGCATTTT
J: TRBJ2-7; size: .; V: TRBV6-1; D: TRBD2; CDR3: CASSVISGTTSWEQYF; DNA: TGTGCCAGCAGTGTGATTAGCGGGACAACGTCTTGGGAGCAGTACTTC
J: TRBJ2-2; size: few; V: TRBV18; D: .; CDR3: CASSQDITGELFF; DNA: TGTGCCAGCTCACAAGACATCACCGGGGAGCTGTTTTTT
J: TRBJ2-3; size: .; V: TRBV7-2; D: TRBD2; CDR3: CASSLWTSGPDTQYF; DNA: TGTGCCAGCAGCCTATGGACTAGCGGACCAGATACGCAGTATTTT
J: TRBJ1-1; size: .; V: TRBV7-2; D: .; CDR3: CASSLLGPGDTEAFF; DNA: TGTGCCAGCAGCTTGTTGGGTCCGGGGGACACTGAAGCTTTCTTT
J: TRBJ2-7; size: .; V: TRBV7-9; D: TRBD2; CDR3: CASSPGLAGLYEQYF; DNA: TGTGCCAGCAGCCCGGGACTAGCGGGACTCTACGAGCAGTACTTC
J: TRBJ2-5; size: few; V: TRBV11-2; D: .; CDR3: CASSLGLGEETQYF; DNA: TGTGCCAGCAGCCTTGGACTGGGGGAAGAGACCCAGTACTTC
J: TRBJ2-7; size: few; V: TRBV6-6; D: .; CDR3: CASTYGPLYEQYF; DNA: TGTGCCAGCACTTACGGGCCGCTCTACGAGCAGTACTTC
J: TRBJ2-1; size: .; V: TRBV5-6; D: .; CDR3: CASSLGPGGNYNEQFF; DNA: TGTGCCAGCAGCTTGGGACCCGGGGGCAACTACAATGAGCAGTTCTTC
J: TRBJ2-5; size: .; V: TRBV2; D: TRBD2; CDR3: CASSSGTSGYRGETQYF; DNA: TGTGCCAGCAGTTCCGGGACTAGCGGCTACCGAGGAGAGACCCAGTACTTC
J: TRBJ1-4; size: .; V: TRBV20-1; D: .; CDR3: CSANHRDGEKLFF; DNA: TGCAGTGCTAACCACAGGGATGGGGAAAAACTGTTTTTT
J: TRBJ2-5; size: .; V: TRBV10-3; D: .; CDR3: CAISDSGADQYF; DNA: TGTGCCATCAGTGATTCAGGGGCGGACCAGTACTTC
J: TRBJ2-7; size: .; V: TRBV6-5; D: .; CDR3: CASSSRARGYEQYF; DNA: TGTGCCAGCAGTTCGAGGGCCAGGGGCTACGAGCAGTACTTC
J: TRBJ2-1; size: .; V: TRBV29-1; D: .; CDR3: CSVEDGVGGGSYNEQFF; DNA: TGCAGCGTTGAAGATGGCGTAGGCGGGGGCTCTTACAATGAGCAGTTCTTC
J: TRBJ2-7; size: .; V: TRBV7-9; D: TRBD1; CDR3: CASSGTQGWSKDEQYF; DNA: TGTGCCAGCAGCGGAACACAGGGGTGGTCGAAAGACGAGCAGTACTTC
J: TRBJ2-7; size: .; V: TRBV6-5; D: TRBD1; CDR3: CASSYGQVGEQYF; DNA: TGTGCCAGCAGTTATGGACAGGTGGGCGAGCAGTACTTC
J: TRBJ2-2; size: .; V: TRBV2; D: .; CDR3: CASSETGAWGTGELFF; DNA: TGTGCCAGCAGTGAAACGGGGGCTTGGGGCACCGGGGAGCTGTTTTTT